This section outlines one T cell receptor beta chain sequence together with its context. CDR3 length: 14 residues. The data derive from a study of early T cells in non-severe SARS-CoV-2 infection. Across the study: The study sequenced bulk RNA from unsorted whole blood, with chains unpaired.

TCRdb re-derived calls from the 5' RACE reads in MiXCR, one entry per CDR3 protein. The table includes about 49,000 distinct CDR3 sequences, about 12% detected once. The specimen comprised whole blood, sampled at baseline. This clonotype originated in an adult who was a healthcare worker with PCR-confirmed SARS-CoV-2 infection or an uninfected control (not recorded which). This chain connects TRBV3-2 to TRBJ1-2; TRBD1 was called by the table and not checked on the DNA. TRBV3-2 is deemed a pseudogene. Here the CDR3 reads CASSPSSRGDGYTF. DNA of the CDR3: TGTGCCAGCAGCCCGTCTTCCAGGGGTGATGGCTACACCTTC.